The entry below gives a single T cell receptor (beta chain) sequence along with its context. The identical CDR3 is also encoded by other nucleotide sequences in the sample. Clones were sequenced by immunoSEQ multiplex PCR, and TCRdb holds only the in-frame ones, with some missing. The sample has tens of thousands of clones; 90% to 95% are singletons. This record comes from a study of T cell clones after liver transplantation. In the study overall: Pre-transplant mixed lymphocyte reactions yielded third-party-reactive TCRbeta sequences as comparators for graft-donor-reactive sequences.

This sample comprised CD8+ T cells from blood, obtained 12 months after liver transplant. This receptor was taken from a human patient who received a liver transplant. Some T cells may be graft donor cells.

This CDR3 is CSVEERGEGYTF. In DNA form, the CDR3 reads TGCAGCGTTGAAGAAAGGGGTGAGGGCTACACCTTC. The V and J genes are TRBV29-1 and TRBJ1-2; D may be TRBD1 (5 bases). This CDR3 has 12 residues. The V and J ends lost 0 bases and 8 bases respectively, with 10 bases between them. Germline lookup yields CDR1 SQVTM and CDR2 ANQGSEA. Full variable domain (rest looked up from reference TRBV29-1 and TRBJ1-2): SAVISQKPSRDICQRGTSLTIQCQVDSQVTMMFWYRQQPGQSLTLIATANQGSEATYESGFVIDKFPISRPNLTFSTLTVSNMSPEDSSIYLCSVEERGEGYTFGSGTRLTVV.